These 29 T cell receptor beta chains share one sample of origin, sequenced in a study of T cells in localized non-small cell lung cancer. Only in-frame clones appear in the TCRdb table, and some are missing; sequencing was by immunoSEQ multiplex PCR. Among around 80,000 clones listed, around 81% were seen once. The sample consisted of PBMCs, taken before any cancer treatment. Receptor source: a man aged 40 to 75 with stage II squamous cell lung carcinoma.

This chain connects TRBV28 to TRBJ2-5; D not certain. V lost 4 bases, J lost 5 bases, and 5 bases lay in between. This CDR3 is 11 amino acids long. Per germline, CDR1 MDHEN and CDR2 SYDVKM. The CDR3 loop is CASSWMETQYF. In DNA form, the CDR3 reads TGTGCCAGCAGTTGGATGGAGACCCAGTACTTC.

The J gene is TRBJ1-2, the V gene TRBV7-9; D ambiguous. CDR1 SEHNR and CDR2 FQNEAQ come from the germline V gene (reference sequence). The CDR3 is 14 residues long. Trimming shortened V by 1 base and J by 8 bases, and 14 bases separated the two germline ends. CDR3 coding DNA: TGTGCCAGCAGCTTAGAAAATTTTAAAGTAGGCTACACCTTC. It is translated as CASSLENFKVGYTF.

This sequence joins TRBV2 and TRBJ1-2; no reliable D call. V was pared by 4 bases and J by 5 bases, with 11 bases between. The germline gives CDR1 SNHLY, CDR2 FYNNEI. The CDR3 totals 13 residues. The CDR3 is CASSAIPQYGYTF. The CDR3 DNA reads TGTGCCAGCAGTGCAATCCCACAGTATGGCTACACCTTC. Full variable domain (rest looked up from reference TRBV2 and TRBJ1-2): EPEVTQTPSHQVTQMGQEVILRCVPISNHLYFYWYRQILGQKVEFLVSFYNNEISEKSEIFDDQFSVERPDGSNFTLKIRSTKLEDSAMYFCASSAIPQYGYTFGSGTRLTVV.

The CDR3 sequence is CASSVAQQASSGNTIYF. In DNA form, the CDR3 reads TGTGCCAGCAGCGTAGCTCAGCAGGCAAGCTCTGGAAACACCATATATTTT. The chain joins TRBV9 to TRBJ1-3; D unresolved. The CDR3 has 17 residues. The ends were cut back, 0 bases at V and 0 bases at J, with 13 bases in the middle. Germline V lookup: CDR1 SGDLS, CDR2 YYNGEE.

The V call is TRBV5-5, the J call TRBJ2-2; no definite D call. Looked up from germline, CDR1 is SGHKS and CDR2 is YYEKEE (reference sequence). The CDR3 totals 16 residues. V gave up 2 bases and J gave up 0 bases, with 11 bases separating them. Written as DNA, the CDR3 is TGTGCCAGCAGCTTTACAGCTTCCTCGAACACCGGGGAGCTGTTTTTT. Residues: CASSFTASSNTGELFF.

This sequence joins TRBV6-1 and TRBJ2-5, with D possibly called TRBD1 or TRBD2 (5 bases each). CDR3 length: 16 amino acids. In germline, CDR1 is MNHNS, CDR2 SASEGT. V gave up 2 bases and J gave up 4 bases, with 17 bases separating them. The CDR3 DNA reads TGTGCCAGCAGTGAACCCTGGACATCGAGGGGAGAGACCCAGTACTTC. This encodes CASSEPWTSRGETQYF.

The chain recombines TRBV6-1 with TRBJ2-3, with a tentative D call TRBD2 (5 bases). This CDR3 has 15 amino acids. CDR1 and CDR2 from the germline V gene are MNHNS and SASEGT. Trimming left V 2 bases short and J 6 bases short, with 15 bases between. The CDR3 protein is CASSEWGADGDTQYF. CDR3 sequence (DNA): TGTGCCAGCAGTGAATGGGGAGCTGACGGGGATACGCAGTATTTT.

CDR3 sequence (DNA): TGCAGCGTTGAAGATAACAACTCTGGGGCCAACGTCCTGACTTTC. Translated, it gives CSVEDNNSGANVLTF. This sequence joins TRBV29-1 and TRBJ2-6, with D uncertain. CDR1 is SQVTM and CDR2 is ANQGSEA in the germline V gene. The CDR3 runs to 15 residues. The V gene lost 0 bases and the J gene lost 0 bases, with 6 bases spanning the gap.

The gene calls are TRBV4-1 and TRBJ2-1; D perhaps matches TRBD2 (6 bases). This CDR3 is 16 amino acids long. V was clipped by 2 bases and J by 0 bases, with 11 bases between them. Germline V gives CDR1 MGHRA, CDR2 YSYEKL. CDR3 loop: CASSQSPGSSYNEQFF. The DNA for the CDR3 is TGCGCCAGCAGCCAAAGCCCCGGGAGCTCCTACAATGAGCAGTTCTTC.

The chain couples TRBV5-1 to TRBJ2-7, with TRBD2 matching over 11 bases. The CDR3 has 15 amino acids. CDR1 and CDR2 (germline): SGHRS, YFSETQ. J lost 3 bases, V lost 5 bases, and 7 bases had no gene match. CDR3 loop: CASSFTSGGFYEQYF. The CDR3 DNA sequence: TGCGCCAGCAGTTTCACTAGCGGGGGCTTCTACGAGCAGTACTTC.

This clone was found a few times. This rearrangement joins TRBV7-2 to TRBJ1-6; D is uncertain. V was shortened by 1 base and J by 0 bases, with 10 bases between the two germline ends. Germline V CDR1 and CDR2: SGHTA, FQGNSA. The CDR3 length is 17 residues. This CDR3 reads CASSLDAASSYNSPLHF. CDR3 nucleotides: TGTGCCAGCAGCTTAGATGCGGCGAGCTCCTATAATTCACCCCTCCACTTT.

The sample holds one count of this clone. This chain's CDR3 is CASSGQENSNQPQHF. The CDR3, as DNA: TGTGCCAGCAGTGGACAGGAGAATAGCAATCAGCCCCAGCATTTT. V and J are TRBV2 and TRBJ1-5, with TRBD1 as a possible D gene (6 bases). Germline CDR1 reads SNHLY; CDR2 reads FYNNEI. This CDR3 comprises 15 residues. V lost 4 bases and J 0 bases, leaving 10 bases between the germline ends.

The chain combines TRBV7-9 with TRBJ2-3; 7 bases fit TRBD2. This CDR3 has 18 amino acids. Germline CDR1 and CDR2: SEHNR and FQNEAQ (reference sequence). V was clipped by 5 bases and J by 1 base; unmatched bases: 15. CDR3 protein: CASSPRGVLAARTDTQYF. As DNA, the CDR3 is TGTGCCAGCAGCCCCCGCGGGGTGCTAGCGGCACGCACAGATACGCAGTATTTT.

The gene calls are TRBV5-1 and TRBJ2-1; weak D call: TRBD2 (5 bases). Germline V gene sequence: CDR1 SGHRS, CDR2 YFSETQ. The length of the CDR3 is 14 residues. V lost 4 bases and J lost 8, with 16 bases in between. CDR3 sequence (DNA): TGCGCCAGCAGCGGGAGAGGTCCTTGGGATGAGCAGTTCTTC. The encoded protein is CASSGRGPWDEQFF.

The gene calls are TRBV10-3 and TRBJ1-1, with D uncertain. V lost 4 bases and J 5 bases, leaving 11 bases between the germline ends. The CDR3 runs to 13 residues. Germline V gene data show CDR1 as ENHRY and CDR2 as SYGVKD. The CDR3 loop is CAISVKLGTEAFF. In DNA, the CDR3 is TGTGCCATCAGTGTGAAGCTGGGGACTGAAGCTTTCTTT.

The chain employs TRBV5-1 and TRBJ2-7, with 13 bases matching TRBD2. The CDR3 is made up of 16 amino acids. Germline lookup yields CDR1 SGHRS and CDR2 YFSETQ. V shed 0 bases and J 12 bases; nucleotides not matched to a gene: 12. The CDR3 nucleotides read TGCGCCAGCAGCTTGGGGACTAGCGGGGGTCCCCTCAAGCGGTACTTC. Translation gives CASSLGTSGGPLKRYF. Complete variable domain (other parts from reference TRBV5-1 and TRBJ2-7): KAGVTQTPRYLIKTRGQQVTLSCSPISGHRSVSWYQQTPGQGLQFLFEYFSETQRNKGNFPGRFSGRQFSNSRSEMNVSTLELGDSALYLCASSLGTSGGPLKRYFGPGTRLTVT.

V and J are TRBV6-1 and TRBJ2-7, with TRBD2 as a possible D gene (5 bases). This CDR3 spans 14 amino acids. Germline lookup yields CDR1 MNHNS and CDR2 SASEGT. Trimming left V 7 bases short and J 0 bases short, with 13 bases between. The CDR3 DNA follows: TGTGCCAGCACCCCGACTATCACCTCCTACGAGCAGTACTTC. Its translation: CASTPTITSYEQYF.

The chain joins TRBV4-1 to TRBJ1-1; no reliable D call. The CDR3 runs 15 residues. Germline CDR1 is MGHRA and CDR2 is YSYEKL. V lost 0 bases, J lost 1 base, and 9 bases lay in between. The DNA for the CDR3 is TGCGCCAGCAGCCAAGATCGAATGGCGAACACTGAAGCTTTCTTT. It yields the protein CASSQDRMANTEAFF.

To note about this clone: Germline and junction disagree at one end, which may indicate a read error. The gene calls are TRBV28 and TRBJ2-1, with 9 bases lining up with TRBD1. CDR1 MDHEN and CDR2 SYDVKM come from the germline V gene. The CDR3 spans 14 residues. The chain's CDR3 is CASSSGQGGNVQFF. The CDR3 coding sequence is TGTGCCAGCAGTTCGGGACAGGGAGGCAATGTGCAGTTCTTC.

This clone was found many times. The V gene is TRBV30, the J gene TRBJ1-5; D gene unclear. The CDR3 loop spans 13 amino acids. The germline CDR1 and CDR2 sequences are GTSNPN and SVGIG (reference sequence). Trimming stripped 0 bases from V and 7 bases from J, with 10 bases between. DNA of the CDR3: TGTGCCTGGAGTGTTAATGGGATCCAGCCCCAGCATTTT. It translates to CAWSVNGIQPQHF.

The chain carries TRBV7-2 and TRBJ2-6; weak D call: TRBD1 (5 bases). The ends were cut back, 5 bases at V and 1 base at J, with 18 bases in the middle. The CDR3 is 18 amino acids. The germline V gene encodes CDR1 SGHTA and CDR2 FQGNSA. The CDR3, as DNA: TGTGCCAGCAGCCTCCGGACATCCATAGTATCTGGGGCCAACGTCCTGACTTTC. It encodes CASSLRTSIVSGANVLTF.

The chain couples TRBV18 to TRBJ2-2; unclear D gene. Germline assignment: CDR1 KGHSH and CDR2 LQKENI. Trimming removed 3 bases from V and 4 bases from J, with 6 bases in between. The CDR3 covers 13 residues. The CDR3 spells CASSPIGTGELFF. The DNA for the CDR3 is TGTGCCAGCTCACCGATAGGCACCGGGGAGCTGTTTTTT.

The chain carries TRBV9 and TRBJ2-7; 10 bases agree with TRBD1. CDR1 is SGDLS, CDR2 YYNGEE, per germline. This CDR3 comprises 15 residues. The junction had 4 bases not matched to a gene; V was cut back by 3 bases and J by 1 base. CDR3 in DNA: TGTGCCAGCAGCGCCGGGACAGGGGAGTCCTACGAGCAGTACTTC. Its protein product is CASSAGTGESYEQYF.

The V and J genes are TRBV5-8 and TRBJ2-1, with D hard to call. Trimming removed 4 bases at V and 0 bases at J, with 14 bases between. The CDR3 sequence is 16 residues long. Germline CDR1 and CDR2: SGHTS and YDEGEE. CDR3 nucleotide sequence: TGTGCCAGCAGCCCTCGAAGTCTTTTCTCCTACAATGAGCAGTTCTTC. Protein: CASSPRSLFSYNEQFF.

The rearrangement uses TRBV2 and TRBJ2-3; 7 bases fit TRBD2. This CDR3 contains 17 residues. J lost 3 bases, V lost 1 base, and 10 bases had no gene match. Germline CDR1 is SNHLY and CDR2 is FYNNEI. The CDR3 sequence is CASSEGEGGRWTDTQYF. The CDR3 coding sequence is TGTGCCAGCAGTGAAGGGGAGGGCGGGAGATGGACAGATACGCAGTATTTT.

This clone turned up a few times. This rearrangement joins TRBV7-9 to TRBJ2-5, with TRBD1 matching over 7 bases. CDR3 length equals 17 residues. CDR1 and CDR2 (germline): SEHNR, FQNEAQ (reference sequence). The V segment lost 3 bases and the J segment 5 bases; nucleotides outside the gene matches: 15. The CDR3 sequence is CASSFASSQGEYETQYF. CDR3 in DNA: TGTGCCAGCAGCTTCGCAAGCTCCCAGGGGGAATATGAGACCCAGTACTTC.

The chain has TRBV7-3 and TRBJ1-2; no reliable D call. CDR1 and CDR2 (germline): SGHTA, FQGTGA. Deletions cut 0 bases from V and 5 bases from J, with 7 bases between. This CDR3 has 13 residues. CDR3 bases: TGTGCCAGCAGCTTAACAGGGCGGTATGGCTACACCTTC. It yields the protein CASSLTGRYGYTF.

The chain has TRBV10-1 and TRBJ1-4, with D perhaps matching TRBD1 (6 bases). Germline V lookup: CDR1 WNHNN, CDR2 SYGVQD (reference sequence). CDR3 length equals 14 residues. V lost 4 bases, J lost 7 bases, and 13 bases lay in between. The CDR3 nucleotides read TGCGCCAGCAGTGGACAGGAGATGGGTGAAAAACTGTTTTTT. This gives the protein CASSGQEMGEKLFF.

The CDR3 DNA is TGTGCCAGCAGTGAACTCGGGGGATCCCCCTACGAGCAGTACTTC. It yields the protein CASSELGGSPYEQYF. V is TRBV6-1 and J is TRBJ2-7; perhaps TRBD2 as D (6 bases). Germline loops: CDR1 MNHNS, CDR2 SASEGT. Trimming shortened V by 2 bases and J by 2 bases, and 13 bases separated the two germline ends. CDR3 length equals 15 residues.